Presented here are 28 T cell receptor beta chains from one specimen sequenced in a study of T cell repertoires in cytomegalovirus infection. TCRdb re-analysed the reads in MiXCR, keeping a single row per CDR3 protein. The data contain some 600,000 distinct CDR3 sequences, 24% of them singletons. The sequenced material came from CD8+ T cells from PBMCs. The receptors derive from a human donor in good health (CMV status not recorded). Some clones in this sample may be carry-over from other donors' samples.

V gene TRBV6-2 or TRBV6-3 combines with J gene TRBJ2-2, with 9 positions matching TRBD1. The germline CDR1 and CDR2 sequences are MNHEY and SVGEGT. The CDR3 length is 14 residues. The J segment lost 7 bases and the V segment lost 8 bases, leaving 8 bases of the junction unmatched. CDR3 nucleotides: TGTGCCAGCTTTGGTTGGACAGGGGACGGGGAGCTGTTTTTT. Its protein product is CASFGWTGDGELFF.

This clonotype was picked up a small number of times. The chain uses TRBV6-2 or TRBV6-3 and TRBJ1-5; D unresolved. Trimming shortened V by 2 bases and J by 3 bases, and 23 bases separated the two germline ends. The CDR3 sequence is 19 residues long. The germline V gene has CDR1 MNHEY and CDR2 SVGEGT. The CDR3 nucleotides read TGTGCCAGCAGTTACAGGGCCGGAGGGCTGGAGACTTTCAATCAGCCCCAGCATTTT. This sequence encodes CASSYRAGGLETFNQPQHF.

Only one count was recorded for this clonotype. The V gene is TRBV7-6, the J gene TRBJ2-1, with D maybe TRBD2 (5 bases). The CDR3 length is 12 residues. Trimming took off 7 bases at V and 7 bases at J, with 11 bases between the two ends. From germline, CDR1 is SGHVS and CDR2 FNYEAQ. The CDR3 DNA is TGTGCCAGCAACAAAAGAGGGAATGAGCAGTTCTTC. This codes for CASNKRGNEQFF. Full variable domain (remainder filled in from reference TRBV7-6 and TRBJ2-1): GAGVSQSPRYKVTKRGQDVALRCDPISGHVSLYWYRQALGQGPEFLTYFNYEAQQDKSGLPNDRFSAERPEGSISTLTIQRTEQRDSAMYRCASNKRGNEQFFGPGTRLTVL.

This clonotype was detected a few times. The V gene is TRBV29-1, the J gene TRBJ2-2, with 15 bases fitting TRBD2. CDR3 length equals 19 residues. Germline values: CDR1 SQVTM, CDR2 ANQGSEA. V was pared by 4 bases and J by 4 bases, with 13 bases of the junction left unmatched. The CDR3 sequence: CSVAGTAGTSGGFTGELFF. The CDR3 bases are TGCAGCGTTGCCGGGACAGCTGGGACTAGCGGGGGGTTCACCGGGGAGCTGTTTTTT.

This clonotype was seen only a few times. The chain employs TRBV6-2 or TRBV6-3 and TRBJ2-7; maybe TRBD2 (6 bases). Germline V lookup: CDR1 MNHEY, CDR2 SVGEGT. CDR3 length equals 16 residues. The V end was cut by 0 bases, the J end by 3 bases, with 15 bases between. DNA of the CDR3: TGTGCCAGCAGTTACTCGTCCGAAAGGGACTTCTACGAGCAGTACGTC. Its protein product is CASSYSSERDFYEQYV.

The chain joins TRBV20-1 to TRBJ1-1; 8 bases map to TRBD1. The CDR3 contains 16 residues. The J segment lost 2 bases and the V segment lost 4 bases, leaving 12 bases of the junction unmatched. The germline V gene encodes CDR1 DFQATT and CDR2 SNEGSKA (reference sequence). The CDR3 DNA reads as TGCAGTGCTACCAGACAGGGGAGTAGTGAAAACACTGAAGCTTTCTTT. Encoded protein: CSATRQGSSENTEAFF.

V gene TRBV28 combines with J gene TRBJ1-1; D unresolved. This CDR3 is built from 12 residues. Trimming stripped 2 bases from V and 8 bases from J, with 9 bases between. From germline, CDR1 is MDHEN and CDR2 SYDVKM. For the CDR3, the DNA is TGTGCCAGCAGTTTAGTAGGGATCGAAGCTTTCTTT. Residues: CASSLVGIEAFF. The full variable domain, with the rest looked up from reference TRBV28 and TRBJ1-1, is DVKVTQSSRYLVKRTGEKVFLECVQDMDHENMFWYRQDPGLGLRLIYFSYDVKMKEKGDIPEGYSVSREKKERFSLILESASTNQTSMYLCASSLVGIEAFFGQGTRLTVV.

The chain has TRBV14 and TRBJ2-7; D might be TRBD1 or TRBD2, each matching 6 bases. Between the trimmed V and J ends, which lost 0 bases and 2 bases, there was a span of 14 bases. This CDR3 is built from 16 residues. Germline CDR1 reads SGHDN; CDR2 reads FVKESK. The DNA for the CDR3 is TGTGCCAGCAGCCAAGATAGGGGGGTCTGGGCCTACGAGCAGTACTTC. Its protein is CASSQDRGVWAYEQYF.

For this clonotype: The junction departs from the called germline gene at one end, perhaps through a read error. V and J are TRBV29-1 and TRBJ2-1, with 9 bases lining up with TRBD1. The CDR3 spans 15 residues. The V gene's germline CDR1 is SQVTM and CDR2 ANQGSEA. DNA of the CDR3: TGCAGCGTTGAGGGGGGACAGGGCGCCTACAATCAGCAGTTCTTC. Translated, it gives CSVEGGQGAYNQQFF.

The V call is TRBV19, the J call TRBJ2-1, with unresolved D. Trimming cost V 9 bases and J 3 bases, with 12 bases left between them. The CDR3 runs 13 residues. Germline V gene sequence: CDR1 LNHDA, CDR2 SQIVND (reference sequence). For the CDR3, the DNA is TGTGCCAGCGCGCACGGGTGCTACAATGAGCAGTTCTTC. Its protein is CASAHGCYNEQFF. The whole variable domain, remainder taken from reference TRBV19 and TRBJ2-1, is DGGITQSPKYLFRKEGQNVTLSCEQNLNHDAMYWYRQDPGQGLRLIYYSQIVNDFQKGDIAEGYSVSREKKESFPLTVTSAQKNPTAFYLCASAHGCYNEQFFGPGTRLTVL.

This clonotype has a count of ten or more. This rearrangement joins TRBV28 to TRBJ1-5, with D perhaps TRBD1 (5 bases). Trimming took off 2 bases at V and 0 bases at J, with 8 bases between the two ends. The CDR3 sequence is 15 residues long. Germline V gene sequence: CDR1 MDHEN, CDR2 SYDVKM. CDR3 bases: TGTGCCAGCAGTTTAGGGGCAATTAGCAATCAGCCCCAGCATTTT. Protein: CASSLGAISNQPQHF.

This clonotype has more than one count but fewer than ten. V gene TRBV7-9 combines with J gene TRBJ2-1, with 9 bases aligning to TRBD1. The CDR3 runs to 16 residues. Germline loops: CDR1 SEHNR, CDR2 FQNEAQ (reference sequence). V shed 2 bases, J shed 5 bases, and the junction held 7 bases outside the gene matches. CDR3 in amino acids: CASSLKAGQGNNEQFF. The DNA for the CDR3 is TGTGCCAGCAGCTTAAAGGCGGGACAGGGTAACAATGAGCAGTTCTTC.

This clonotype showed up just a few times. The V call is TRBV7-6, the J call TRBJ1-1; D remains ambiguous. CDR3 length: 15 residues. Germline V gene lookup returns CDR1 SGHVS and CDR2 FNYEAQ. Trimming pared 6 bases from V and 0 bases from J, leaving 14 bases between. CDR3 sequence: CASRDGPLMNTEAFF. The CDR3 DNA reads TGTGCCAGCAGGGACGGGCCCCTCATGAACACTGAAGCTTTCTTT.

V is TRBV7-9 and J is TRBJ2-1, with D perhaps matching TRBD2 (6 bases). CDR1 SEHNR and CDR2 FQNEAQ come from the germline V gene (reference sequence). CDR3 size: 17 residues. V lost 4 bases, J lost 5 bases, and 21 bases lay in between. The CDR3: CASSSQLALTVDNEQFF. Written as DNA, the CDR3 is TGTGCCAGCAGCTCTCAACTAGCACTGACAGTTGACAATGAGCAGTTCTTC.

Note on this clonotype: A much larger clone lies one base from this, so it may be a read error. The gene calls are TRBV14 and TRBJ2-7, with 10 bases aligning to TRBD1. Trimming at V came to 1 base and at J to 6 bases, leaving 6 bases not matched to a gene. Germline lookup yields CDR1 SGHDN and CDR2 FVKESK. The CDR3 is made up of 15 amino acids. CDR3: CASSQGGTGDFEQYF. CDR3 DNA: TGTGCCAGCAGCCAAGGTGGGACAGGGGACTTCGAGCAGTACTTC.

A few counts support this clonotype. V usage is TRBV28 and J usage is TRBJ2-1; TRBD2 aligns across 8 bases. The CDR3 runs 17 residues. Germline V gives CDR1 MDHEN, CDR2 SYDVKM. J lost 7 bases, V lost 6 bases, and 17 bases had no gene match. The CDR3 region is CASSPVSVAGLKNEQFF. The CDR3 DNA is TGTGCCAGCAGCCCTGTCTCGGTAGCGGGGTTGAAGAATGAGCAGTTCTTC.

This clonotype was counted between two and nine times. V usage is TRBV10-3 and J usage is TRBJ1-1, with a possible D match to TRBD1 (5 bases). The CDR3 is 13 residues long. Trimming stripped 7 bases from V and 6 bases from J, with 15 bases between. The V gene's germline CDR1 is ENHRY and CDR2 SYGVKD. The CDR3: CAITPGGAAEAFF. The CDR3 DNA reads TGTGCCATCACCCCCGGAGGGGCAGCTGAAGCTTTCTTT.

This clonotype was counted many times. This chain connects TRBV14 to TRBJ2-1; 9 positions agree with TRBD2. With V trimmed by 4 bases and J by 0 bases, 1 base remained unmatched. The CDR3 spans 15 residues. From germline, CDR1 is SGHDN and CDR2 FVKESK. CDR3 amino acids: CASSRGGASYNEQFF. For the CDR3, the DNA is TGTGCCAGCAGCCGCGGGGGGGCCTCCTACAATGAGCAGTTCTTC.

This chain connects TRBV2 to TRBJ2-2; D tentatively reads TRBD1 or TRBD2 (5 bases each). CDR1 and CDR2 (germline): SNHLY, FYNNEI. The CDR3 length is 16 residues. The V end was cut by 2 bases, the J end by 0 bases, with 10 bases between. The CDR3 DNA is TGTGCCAGCAGTGAATATGGGACCGCGAACACCGGGGAGCTGTTTTTT. Amino acid sequence: CASSEYGTANTGELFF.

Only a few counts were recorded for this clonotype. This chain uses TRBV7-9 with TRBJ2-5; D possibly corresponds to TRBD2 (6 bases). Looked up from germline, CDR1 is SEHNR and CDR2 is FQNEAQ (reference sequence). Trimming took off 5 bases at V and 5 bases at J, with 27 bases between the two ends. The CDR3 length is 18 residues. Here the CDR3 reads CASSPRGSGATSSETQYF. The CDR3 nucleotides are TGTGCCAGCAGCCCCCGGGGTAGCGGTGCAACATCTTCCGAGACCCAGTACTTC.

This clonotype occurred many times. The chain carries TRBV28 and TRBJ2-3, with D hard to call. This CDR3 has 14 residues. Per the germline V gene, CDR1 is MDHEN and CDR2 is SYDVKM. Trimming shortened V by 5 bases and J by 0 bases, and 9 bases separated the two germline ends. CDR3 sequence (DNA): TGTGCCAGCAGTCCGACTCTTAGCACAGATACGCAGTATTTT. Translating it yields CASSPTLSTDTQYF.

In its sample, this clonotype was seen a few times. The chain combines TRBV19 with TRBJ1-2, with D maybe TRBD1 (5 bases). CDR1 LNHDA and CDR2 SQIVND come from the germline V gene (reference sequence). The ends were cut back, 5 bases at V and 4 bases at J, with 14 bases in the middle. The CDR3 sequence is 14 residues long. CDR3 amino acids: CASSPGGTVYGYTF. Here the CDR3 DNA reads TGTGCCAGTAGTCCCGGGGGGACGGTCTATGGCTACACCTTC.

In this sample, this clonotype turned up a few times. The chain links TRBV15 to TRBJ2-1, with a possible D match to TRBD2 (6 bases). Trimming cost V 0 bases and J 8 bases, with 14 bases left between them. This CDR3 spans 15 amino acids. Germline-derived CDR1 and CDR2 are LNHNV and YYDKDF (reference sequence). The CDR3 DNA follows: TGTGCCACCAGCAGAGATCGGGCAGCGGGCGATGAGCAGTTCTTC. Translated: CATSRDRAAGDEQFF.

The chain links TRBV14 to TRBJ2-1; no definite D call. The CDR3 is made up of 15 amino acids. Germline values: CDR1 SGHDN, CDR2 FVKESK. V was cut by 1 base and J by 4 bases, with 11 bases left in between. The CDR3 DNA follows: TGTGCCAGCAGCCAAGGGACCGCGAAGTACAATGAGCAGTTCTTC. Its translation is CASSQGTAKYNEQFF.

The sample holds many counts of this clonotype. CDR3 sequence reads: CASSFGGTTEAFF. The DNA for the CDR3 is TGTGCCAGCAGTTTTGGGGGCACCACTGAAGCTTTCTTT. The J gene is TRBJ1-1, the V gene TRBV7-2; possibly TRBD1 for D (6 bases). Germline loops: CDR1 SGHTA, CDR2 FQGNSA. There are 13 residues in the CDR3. Trimming removed 6 bases from V and 4 bases from J, with 12 bases in between.

This clonotype was detected ten times or more. The chain carries TRBV6-2 or TRBV6-3 and TRBJ2-6; D call uncertain. The CDR3 is made up of 19 amino acids. Germline CDR1 MNHEY, CDR2 SVGEGT. V gave up 7 bases and J gave up 2 bases, with 24 bases separating them. This CDR3 is CASTPQTPSWAAGANVLTF. CDR3 DNA: TGTGCCAGCACCCCTCAGACACCCTCCTGGGCCGCTGGGGCCAACGTCCTGACTTTC.

The chain couples TRBV25-1 to TRBJ2-6; TRBD1 agrees at 7 bases. CDR1 is MGHDK, CDR2 SYGVNS, per germline. The CDR3 extends over 18 amino acids. The V segment lost 0 bases and the J segment 1 base; nucleotides outside the gene matches: 6. CDR3 coding DNA: TGTGCCAGCAGTGAATATTTTTTACAGGGGTCTGGGGCCAACGTCCTGACTTTC. This encodes CASSEYFLQGSGANVLTF. Looking up the rest from reference TRBV25-1 and TRBJ2-6 gives the full variable domain: EADIYQTPRYLVIGTGKKITLECSQTMGHDKMYWYQQDPGMELHLIHYSYGVNSTEKGDLSSESTVSRIRTEHFPLTLESARPSHTSQYLCASSEYFLQGSGANVLTFGAGSRLTVL.

This clonotype was recorded a few times. This chain connects TRBV29-1 to TRBJ2-1, with TRBD2 identical over 7 bases. In germline, CDR1 is SQVTM, CDR2 ANQGSEA. With 4 bases clipped from V and 4 bases from J, the junction kept 7 bases outside the gene matches. CDR3 length equals 14 residues. The CDR3 loop is CSVVMGGVYNEQFF. In DNA, the CDR3 is TGCAGCGTTGTAATGGGGGGGGTATACAATGAGCAGTTCTTC.